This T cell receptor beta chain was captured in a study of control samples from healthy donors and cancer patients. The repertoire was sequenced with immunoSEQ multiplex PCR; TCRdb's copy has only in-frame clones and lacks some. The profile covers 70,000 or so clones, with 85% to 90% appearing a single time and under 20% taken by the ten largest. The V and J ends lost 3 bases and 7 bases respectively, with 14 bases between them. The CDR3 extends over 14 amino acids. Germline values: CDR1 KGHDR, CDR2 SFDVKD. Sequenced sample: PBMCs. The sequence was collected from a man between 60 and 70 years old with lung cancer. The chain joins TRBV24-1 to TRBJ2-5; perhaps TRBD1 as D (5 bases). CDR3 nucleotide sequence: TGTGCCACCAGTGATCAGGGTGTGCGTCCGACCCAGTACTTC. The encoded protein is CATSDQGVRPTQYF.